The rows below give T cell receptor beta chains drawn from one sample of a study of human thymus T cells. Using immunoSEQ multiplex PCR, the repertoire was profiled, and TCRdb retains in-frame clones only, with some absent. This table holds about 60,000 clones, over 85% found once. The specimen sequenced was blood. All receptors derive from a boy younger than two with a congenital heart defect but otherwise immunologically healthy. The CDR3 runs from the conserved cysteine through the conserved F or W. D genes are given only for firm matches. Clone size is given for some rows only: seen once, a few or many times, or a class if the clone is expanded.

size | J | V | D | CDR3 | DNA
. | TRBJ2-5 | TRBV7-8 | . | CASSLAIETQYF | TGTGCCAGCAGCTTAGCTATCGAGACCCAGTACTTC
. | TRBJ2-3 | TRBV4-1 | . | CASRTTTSTDTQYF | TGCGCCAGCAGGACTACAACTAGCACAGATACGCAGTATTTT
. | TRBJ2-2 | TRBV5-1 | . | CASSLVLEGAGELFF | TGCGCCAGCAGCTTGGTGTTAGAGGGGGCCGGGGAGCTGTTTTTT
. | TRBJ1-2 | TRBV5-4 | . | CASSLEVRGYTF | TGTGCCAGCAGCCTGGAGGTCAGGGGCTACACCTTC
. | TRBJ2-7 | TRBV28 | . | CASSPWSSYEQYF | TGTGCCAGCAGTCCTTGGAGCTCCTACGAGCAGTACTTC
. | TRBJ1-2 | TRBV28 | . | CASSPLGRYYGYTF | TGTGCCAGCAGTCCCCTTGGCAGGTACTATGGCTACACCTTC
. | TRBJ1-2 | TRBV19 | . | CASSIAREAGGYTF | TGTGCCAGTAGTATAGCCAGGGAGGCCGGTGGCTACACCTTC
. | TRBJ2-1 | TRBV10-3 | TRBD2 | CAISDPMTSGGVQEQFF | TGTGCCATCAGTGATCCAATGACTAGCGGGGGGGTCCAGGAGCAGTTCTTC
. | TRBJ2-2 | TRBV28 | TRBD1 | CASSSIRDRANTGELFF | TGTGCCAGCAGCTCAATCCGGGACAGAGCGAACACCGGGGAGCTGTTTTTT
once | TRBJ1-1 | TRBV27 | . | CASSNRNTEAFF | TGTGCCAGCAGTAACAGGAACACTGAAGCTTTCTTT